This TCR beta chain was documented in a study of CD8+ T cells in alopecia areata. Study-wide findings and caveats: Lesional scalp, especially alopecia totalis/universalis, showed higher clonality than normal scalp. Sequencing of scalp samples also includes resident alphabeta T cells from normal skin.

CDR1 SNHLY and CDR2 FYNNEI come from the germline V gene. This CDR3 spans 13 amino acids. V was clipped by 7 bases and J by 6 bases, with 13 bases between them. CD4+ cells underwent sorting into CD25+CD127- cells for five patients. Punch biopsies of lesional scalp, plus peripheral blood, were taken from alopecia areata patients. As the sequencing template, cDNA was produced by extracting RNA and reverse transcribing it. Produced via immunoSEQ multiplex PCR; TCRdb's table is partial and in-frame only. Found here are 30,000 to 45,000 clones, more than 50% of them singletons; the top ten hold under 2%. Points on this clone: Its antigen is currently unknown.

The sequenced material came from CD4+ Tregs sorted from blood. The sequence came from a human donor with alopecia areata. The V and J genes are TRBV2 and TRBJ2-1; no clear D gene. Here the CDR3 reads CASIGSSSNEQFF. The CDR3 DNA reads as TGTGCCAGCATTGGGTCTAGTAGCAATGAGCAGTTCTTC.